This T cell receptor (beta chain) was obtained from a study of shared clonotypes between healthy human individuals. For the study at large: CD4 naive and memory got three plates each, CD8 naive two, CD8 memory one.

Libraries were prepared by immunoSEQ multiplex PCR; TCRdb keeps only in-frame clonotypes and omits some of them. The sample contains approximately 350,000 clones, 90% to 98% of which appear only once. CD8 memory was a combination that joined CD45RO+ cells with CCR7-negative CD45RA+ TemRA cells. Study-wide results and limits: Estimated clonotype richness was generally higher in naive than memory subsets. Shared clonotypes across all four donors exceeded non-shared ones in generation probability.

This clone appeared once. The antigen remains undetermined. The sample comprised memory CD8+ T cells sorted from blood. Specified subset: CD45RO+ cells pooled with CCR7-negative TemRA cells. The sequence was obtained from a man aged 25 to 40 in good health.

CDR3 DNA sequence: TGTGCCAGCAGTTATAGCTCCTACAATGAGCAGTTCTTC. This gives the protein CASSYSSYNEQFF. The chain links TRBV5-5 to TRBJ2-1; D ambiguous. Trimming pared 5 bases from V and 0 bases from J, leaving 6 bases between. The CDR3 is made up of 13 amino acids. Per germline, CDR1 SGHKS and CDR2 YYEKEE (reference sequence).